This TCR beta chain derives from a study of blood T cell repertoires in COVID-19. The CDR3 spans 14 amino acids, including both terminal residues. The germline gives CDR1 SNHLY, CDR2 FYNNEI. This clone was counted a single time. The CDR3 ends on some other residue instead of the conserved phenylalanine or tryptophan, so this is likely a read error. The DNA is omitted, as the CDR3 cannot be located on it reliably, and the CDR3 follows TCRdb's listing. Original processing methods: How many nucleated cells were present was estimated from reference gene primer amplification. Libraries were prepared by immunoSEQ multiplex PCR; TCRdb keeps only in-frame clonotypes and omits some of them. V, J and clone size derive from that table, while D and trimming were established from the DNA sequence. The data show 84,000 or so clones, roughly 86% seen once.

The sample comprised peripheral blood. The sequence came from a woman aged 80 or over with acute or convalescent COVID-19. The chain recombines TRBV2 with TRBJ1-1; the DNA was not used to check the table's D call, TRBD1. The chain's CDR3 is CASSENSGQGGTLG.